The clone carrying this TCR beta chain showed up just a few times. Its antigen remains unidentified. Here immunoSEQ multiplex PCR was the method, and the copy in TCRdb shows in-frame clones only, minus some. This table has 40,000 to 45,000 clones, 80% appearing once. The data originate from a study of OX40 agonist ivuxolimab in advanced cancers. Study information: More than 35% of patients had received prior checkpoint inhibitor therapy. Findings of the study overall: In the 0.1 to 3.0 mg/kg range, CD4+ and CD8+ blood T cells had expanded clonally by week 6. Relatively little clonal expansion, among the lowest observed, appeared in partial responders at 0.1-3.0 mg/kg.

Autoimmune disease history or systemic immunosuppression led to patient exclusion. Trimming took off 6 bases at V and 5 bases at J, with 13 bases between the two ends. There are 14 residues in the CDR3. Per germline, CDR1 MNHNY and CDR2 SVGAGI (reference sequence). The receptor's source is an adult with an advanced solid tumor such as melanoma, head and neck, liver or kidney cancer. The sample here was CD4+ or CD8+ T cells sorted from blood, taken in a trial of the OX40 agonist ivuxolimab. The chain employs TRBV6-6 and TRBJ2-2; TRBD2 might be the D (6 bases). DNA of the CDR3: TGTGCCAGCAGCTTCGACAGCGGGACCGGGGAGCTGTTTTTT. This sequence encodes CASSFDSGTGELFF.